These 2 T cell receptor beta chains share one sample of origin, sequenced in a study of blood T cell repertoires in COVID-19. Produced via immunoSEQ multiplex PCR; TCRdb's table is partial and in-frame only. This table has under 350,000 clones, 65% to 90% appearing once. Sequenced: PBMCs or T cells enriched from blood (not recorded which). The receptors here all came from a woman between 35 and 50 years old with acute COVID-19.

The V gene is TRBV6-4, the J gene TRBJ1-5, with D uncertain. This CDR3 region has 13 residues. Germline V gene data show CDR1 as MRHNA and CDR2 as SNTAGT. The V end lost 2 bases, the J end lost 4 bases, and 6 bases lay between the germline ends. The CDR3 region has the DNA TGTGCCAGCAGTGACAGAGGAAATCAGCCCCAGCATTTT. It yields the protein CASSDRGNQPQHF.

This rearrangement joins TRBV25-1 to TRBJ2-7; 9 nucleotides match TRBD2. Germline trimming cut 2 bases from V and 4 bases from J; bases unmatched to any gene: 9. Germline V gene data show CDR1 as MGHDK and CDR2 as SYGVNS. The CDR3 sequence is 16 residues long. The CDR3 loop reads CASSENSRGGGYEQYF. The DNA for the CDR3 is TGTGCCAGCAGTGAAAATTCGCGGGGGGGCGGGTACGAGCAGTACTTC.